This entry lists 24 T cell receptor beta chains sequenced from one sample in a study of siplizumab effects on memory and regulatory T cells. Some clones are missing from TCRdb's copy, which holds only in-frame ones; the method was immunoSEQ multiplex PCR. The top ten hold approximately 29% of the sample, which has over 60,000 clones, about 89% seen once. Sequencing was performed on CD8+ T cells sorted from blood. These receptors all come from a human donor in good health.

This clone was picked up one time. The chain is built from TRBV4-1 and TRBJ1-4; the match to TRBD1 covers 9 bases. The CDR3 loop spans 16 amino acids. The ends lost 3 bases at V and 4 bases at J; junction bases unmatched: 6. Germline CDR1 is MGHRA and CDR2 is YSYEKL. CDR3 DNA: TGCGCCAGCAGCCAGGAGACAGGGGGGGATAATGAAAAACTGTTTTTT. This sequence encodes CASSQETGGDNEKLFF.

There are a few counts of this clone. This sequence joins TRBV19 and TRBJ1-1, with D unresolved. Germline lookup yields CDR1 LNHDA and CDR2 SQIVND (reference sequence). This CDR3 comprises 13 residues. V dropped 4 bases and J dropped 4 bases, with 10 bases sitting between them. CDR3 residues: CASSRGTGTEAFF. CDR3 sequence (DNA): TGTGCCAGTAGTAGGGGTACGGGCACTGAAGCTTTCTTT.

The chain carries TRBV6-5 and TRBJ2-1; D remains unclear. Germline CDR1 MNHEY, CDR2 SVGAGI. The germline V and J ends were trimmed by 2 bases and 8 bases, with 10 bases remaining between them. There are 13 residues in the CDR3. The CDR3 DNA reads as TGTGCCAGCAGTTACGGGGTCCCCGATGAGCAGTTCTTC. This translates into CASSYGVPDEQFF.

The chain employs TRBV4-1 and TRBJ2-1; 8 positions agree with TRBD2. In germline, CDR1 is MGHRA, CDR2 YSYEKL. J was trimmed by 6 bases and V by 0 bases; bases with no gene match: 4. The length of the CDR3 is 15 residues. CDR3 loop: CASSQEGTSRNEQFF. The CDR3 bases are TGCGCCAGCAGCCAAGAGGGGACTAGTCGCAATGAGCAGTTCTTC.

This chain joins TRBV6-6 and TRBJ2-1, with TRBD2 matching over 9 bases. V trimming: 5 bases; J trimming: 8 bases; junction bases outside the gene matches: 10. This CDR3 has 15 residues. CDR1 and CDR2 (germline): MNHNY, SVGAGI (reference sequence). The CDR3 is CASSDALAGFDEQFF. In nucleotides, the CDR3 is TGTGCCAGCAGTGACGCTCTAGCGGGATTTGATGAGCAGTTCTTC.

The J gene is TRBJ2-5, the V gene TRBV29-1; unclear D gene. Germline V CDR1 and CDR2: SQVTM, ANQGSEA. The CDR3 totals 13 residues. V lost 5 bases to trimming and J lost 1 base, with 11 bases between them. The CDR3 region is CSVPTVVQETQYF. CDR3 nucleotides: TGCAGCGTTCCTACAGTAGTCCAAGAGACCCAGTACTTC.

V gene TRBV23-1 combines with J gene TRBJ1-1; D unresolved. TRBV23-1 is annotated as an ORF whose role is uncertain. The CDR3 has 11 amino acids. The germline V and J ends were trimmed by 2 bases and 11 bases, with 9 bases remaining between them. The CDR3 region has the DNA TGCGCCAGCAGTCAAGTACGGGTTGCTTTCTTT. Translated: CASSQVRVAFF.

The rearrangement links TRBV27 to TRBJ2-7; tentatively, D is TRBD1 (6 bases). The germline V and J ends were trimmed by 3 bases and 3 bases, with 12 bases remaining between them. Germline V gene lookup returns CDR1 MNHEY and CDR2 SMNVEV (reference sequence). The CDR3 is 14 residues long. In nucleotides, the CDR3 is TGTGCCAGCAGTTTGCTTCGGACAGTCTACGAGCAGTACTTC. Translating gives CASSLLRTVYEQYF.

The chain couples TRBV5-5 to TRBJ1-3; D is undetermined. CDR3 size: 16 residues. Trimming stripped 0 bases from V and 1 base from J, with 11 bases between. CDR1 and CDR2 from the germline V gene are SGHKS and YYEKEE (reference sequence). CDR3 sequence: CASSLEGIFSGNTIYF. The CDR3 nucleotides read TGTGCCAGCAGCTTGGAAGGAATTTTTTCTGGAAACACCATATATTTT.

The V and J genes are TRBV5-1 and TRBJ2-5; no clear D. V lost 0 bases and J lost 5, with 11 bases in between. Looked up from germline, CDR1 is SGHRS and CDR2 is YFSETQ. The CDR3 is 14 amino acids. The CDR3 DNA is TGCGCCAGCAGCTTGGACGAATTCGGGGAGACCCAGTACTTC. Protein sequence: CASSLDEFGETQYF.

The V and J genes are TRBV5-4 and TRBJ2-7; D gene ambiguous. This CDR3 has 15 amino acids. V lost 2 bases to trimming and J lost 5 bases, with 17 bases between them. Per the germline V gene, CDR1 is SGHNT and CDR2 is YYREEE (reference sequence). The CDR3 region is CASSLTPGVADEQYF. The CDR3 bases are TGTGCCAGCAGCTTAACCCCAGGTGTGGCAGACGAGCAGTACTTC.

Of note for this clone: Additional DNA sequences in this sample encode the identical CDR3. The chain combines TRBV7-2 with TRBJ2-1; 9 bases agree with TRBD2. The CDR3 totals 15 residues. Germline V gene sequence: CDR1 SGHTA, CDR2 FQGNSA. V lost 3 bases to trimming and J lost 2 bases; unmatched junction nucleotides: 2. DNA for the CDR3: TGTGCCAGCAGCTTGACTAGCGGACCCTACAATGAGCAGTTCTTC. Its protein product is CASSLTSGPYNEQFF.

This chain links TRBV19 with TRBJ2-1; perhaps TRBD1 as D (5 bases). The V end lost 1 base, the J end lost 4 bases, and 11 bases lay between the germline ends. The CDR3 is 15 amino acids. CDR1 and CDR2 from the germline V gene are LNHDA and SQIVND (reference sequence). The CDR3 here is CASSIGRGSYNEQFF. CDR3 sequence (DNA): TGTGCCAGTAGTATAGGAAGGGGCTCTTACAATGAGCAGTTCTTC.

This chain connects TRBV6-6 to TRBJ2-5; either TRBD1 or TRBD2 may fit D (5 bases each). The germline V and J ends were trimmed by 2 bases and 2 bases, with 9 bases remaining between them. The length of the CDR3 is 14 residues. The germline CDR1 and CDR2 sequences are MNHNY and SVGAGI (reference sequence). The DNA of the CDR3 is TGTGCCAGCAGTTACGGGACGAGTCAAGAGACCCAGTACTTC. Protein sequence: CASSYGTSQETQYF.

The chain couples TRBV5-6 to TRBJ2-7; 9 positions match TRBD2. CDR3 length equals 14 residues. The junction had 5 bases not matched to a gene; V was cut back by 3 bases and J by 4 bases. Germline CDR1 SGHDT, CDR2 YYEEEE. Here the CDR3 DNA reads TGTGCCAGCAGCTCGTCTAGCGGGAAATACGAGCAGTACTTC. Protein sequence: CASSSSSGKYEQYF.

The rearrangement joins TRBV14 to TRBJ2-1, with TRBD2 matching 16 bases. The trim removed 6 bases at V and 2 bases at J, leaving 7 bases unmatched. Germline V gene lookup returns CDR1 SGHDN and CDR2 FVKESK. The CDR3 is 18 amino acids. CDR3 in DNA: TGTGCCAGCAGAGGGACTAGCGGGAGGGAGGGGACCTACAATGAGCAGTTCTTC. It translates to CASRGTSGREGTYNEQFF.

The chain is built from TRBV19 and TRBJ1-5; D is undetermined. The germline V gene encodes CDR1 LNHDA and CDR2 SQIVND (reference sequence). V lost 5 bases, J lost 1 base, and 6 bases lay in between. CDR3 length: 13 residues. The chain's CDR3 is CASSFVSNQPQHF. CDR3 DNA: TGTGCCAGTAGTTTTGTGAGCAATCAGCCCCAGCATTTT.

This sequence joins TRBV14 and TRBJ2-7, with 9 bases aligning to TRBD2. CDR3 length: 15 residues. Trimming at V came to 2 bases and at J to 3 bases, leaving 5 bases not matched to a gene. Per the germline V gene, CDR1 is SGHDN and CDR2 is FVKESK. The CDR3 DNA reads TGTGCCAGCAGCCAACCTCTAGCGGGAATCTACGAGCAGTACTTC. This gives the protein CASSQPLAGIYEQYF.

CDR3 in amino acids: CASSYTYEQYF. In DNA form, the CDR3 reads TGTGCCAGCAGTTACACCTACGAGCAGTACTTC. The V gene is TRBV6-6, the J gene TRBJ2-7; D unresolved. The CDR3 has 11 amino acids. Between the trimmed V and J ends, which lost 2 bases and 2 bases, there was a span of 1 base. The germline V gene has CDR1 MNHNY and CDR2 SVGAGI (reference sequence).

This clone was seen once. The J gene is TRBJ2-1, the V gene TRBV25-1, with TRBD1 identical over 11 bases. The CDR3 spans 16 residues. V shed 6 bases, J shed 8 bases, and the junction held 12 bases outside the gene matches. CDR1 and CDR2 from the germline V gene are MGHDK and SYGVNS. This CDR3 is CASRGLGGQGGYEQFF. For the CDR3, the DNA is TGTGCCAGCAGAGGCCTGGGGGGACAGGGGGGGTATGAGCAGTTCTTC. Variable domain in full (rest from reference TRBV25-1 and TRBJ2-1): EADIYQTPRYLVIGTGKKITLECSQTMGHDKMYWYQQDPGMELHLIHYSYGVNSTEKGDLSSESTVSRIRTEHFPLTLESARPSHTSQYLCASRGLGGQGGYEQFFGPGTRLTVL.

This clone was seen a single time. The CDR3 DNA is TGCGCCAGCAGCTTGGAGACCGGGGGGAATGGCTACACCTTC. Its translation is CASSLETGGNGYTF. The chain has TRBV5-1 and TRBJ1-2; a possible D gene is TRBD1 (5 bases). Germline V gives CDR1 SGHRS, CDR2 YFSETQ. The ends were cut back, 0 bases at V and 6 bases at J, with 12 bases in the middle. There are 14 residues in the CDR3.

The chain uses TRBV21-1 and TRBJ2-1. TRBV21-1 is a recognized pseudogene. This CDR3 has 12 amino acids. CDR3: CASSKGREEQFF. In DNA, the CDR3 is TGTGCCAGCAGCAAAGGTCGTGAAGAGCAGTTCTTC.

This chain links TRBV27 with TRBJ2-7, with D tentatively TRBD2 (7 bases). Germline V lookup: CDR1 MNHEY, CDR2 SMNVEV (reference sequence). The length of the CDR3 is 15 residues. Between the trimmed V and J ends, which lost 5 bases and 4 bases, there was a span of 18 bases. The DNA of the CDR3 is TGTGCCAGCAGTCCCACGACGGGGGGCGGATACGAGCAGTACTTC. It yields the protein CASSPTTGGGYEQYF.

The V call is TRBV7-4, the J call TRBJ1-5; D remains unclear. Germline CDR1 is SGHVT and CDR2 is SQSDAQ. Trimming removed 1 base from V and 6 bases from J, with 4 bases in between. The CDR3 is 12 amino acids. CDR3: CASSLGSQPQHF. CDR3 nucleotides: TGTGCCAGCAGCTTAGGAAGTCAGCCCCAGCATTTT. Complete variable domain (other parts from reference TRBV7-4 and TRBJ1-5): GAGVSQSPRYKVAKRGRDVALRCDSISGHVTLYWYRQTLGQGSEVLTYSQSDAQRDKSGRPSGRFSAERPERSVSTLKIQRTEQGDSAVYLCASSLGSQPQHFGDGTRLSIL.